The clone carrying this T cell receptor (beta chain) was seen many times. The V end lost 1 base, the J end lost 0 bases, and 10 bases lay between the germline ends. The CDR3 totals 17 residues. CDR1 is SEHNR, CDR2 FQNEAQ, per germline (reference sequence). MiXCR was run by TCRdb on the RT-PCR reads, yielding one entry per CDR3 protein. The sample yields hundreds of thousands of distinct CDR3 sequences, 14% seen once. Input material: memory CD4+ T cells from blood. The rearrangement uses TRBV7-9 and TRBJ2-6; D unclear. The receptor's source is a female donor in good health, serving as a healthy control. CDR3 nucleotide sequence: TGTGCCAGCAGCTTAGGACACCATAGCTCTGGGGCCAACGTCCTGACTTTC. Its protein product is CASSLGHHSSGANVLTF.